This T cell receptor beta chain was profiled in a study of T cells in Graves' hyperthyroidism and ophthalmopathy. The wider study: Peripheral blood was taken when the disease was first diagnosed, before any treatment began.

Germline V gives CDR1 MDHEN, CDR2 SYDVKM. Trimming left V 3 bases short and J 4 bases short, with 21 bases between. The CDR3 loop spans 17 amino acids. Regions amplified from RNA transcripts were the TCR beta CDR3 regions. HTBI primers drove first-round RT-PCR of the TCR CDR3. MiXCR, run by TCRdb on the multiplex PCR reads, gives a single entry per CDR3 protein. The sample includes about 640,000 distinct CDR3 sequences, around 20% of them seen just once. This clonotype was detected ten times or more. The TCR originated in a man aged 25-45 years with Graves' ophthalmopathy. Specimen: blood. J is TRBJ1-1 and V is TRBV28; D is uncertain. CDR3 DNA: TGTGCCAGCAGTTTGGGTTTTTTGGGCGGTGAGGGCACTGAAGCTTTCTTT. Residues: CASSLGFLGGEGTEAFF.